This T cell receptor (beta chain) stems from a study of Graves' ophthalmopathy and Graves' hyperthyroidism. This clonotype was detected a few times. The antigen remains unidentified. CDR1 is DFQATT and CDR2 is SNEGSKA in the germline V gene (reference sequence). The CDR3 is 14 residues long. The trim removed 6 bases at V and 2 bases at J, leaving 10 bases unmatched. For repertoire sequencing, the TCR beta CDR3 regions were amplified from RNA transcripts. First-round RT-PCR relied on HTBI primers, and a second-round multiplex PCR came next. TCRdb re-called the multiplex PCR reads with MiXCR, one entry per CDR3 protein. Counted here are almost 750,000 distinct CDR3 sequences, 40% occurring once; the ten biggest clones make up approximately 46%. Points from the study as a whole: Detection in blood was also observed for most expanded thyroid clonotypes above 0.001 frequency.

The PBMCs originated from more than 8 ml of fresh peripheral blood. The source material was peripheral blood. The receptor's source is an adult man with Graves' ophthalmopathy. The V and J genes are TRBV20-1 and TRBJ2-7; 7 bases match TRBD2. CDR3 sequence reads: CSALHLAVTYEQYF. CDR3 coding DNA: TGCAGTGCCCTTCATCTAGCGGTTACCTACGAGCAGTACTTC.